What follows describes a single T cell receptor (beta chain). Its target is unknown. The data stem from a study of cytomegalovirus exposure and HLA in healthy donors. Whole-study findings and limits: Previously analyzed data showed that most TCR beta V segments were productive at a frequency of about 90% or about 30%.

Use of 60 Vbeta and 13 Jbeta primers characterized the PCR. Assay used: immunoSEQ multiplex PCR; TCRdb lists only in-frame clones, some missing. The table records 150,000 to 200,000 clones, 81% of them present only once. V trimming: 3 bases; J trimming: 1 base; junction bases outside the gene matches: 4. In germline, CDR1 is SGHNT, CDR2 YENEEA. This CDR3 has 16 residues. The sequencing sample was made of PBMCs. This receptor was identified in a man in his late teens or twenties in good health and CMV-seronegative. The J gene is TRBJ2-3, the V gene TRBV11-3; 10 nucleotides match TRBD2. In nucleotides, the CDR3 is TGTGCCAGCAGCTTGGTAGCGGGGGGTCGCACAGATACGCAGTATTTT. This codes for CASSLVAGGRTDTQYF.